This T cell receptor (beta chain) originates from a study of cytomegalovirus exposure and HLA in healthy donors. V was pared by 3 bases and J by 1 base, with 9 bases between. The length of the CDR3 is 14 residues. Germline V gene data show CDR1 as SGHTA and CDR2 as FQGNSA. The data were produced by immunoSEQ multiplex PCR, yet TCRdb's version contains in-frame clones alone and is incomplete. The sample lists 55,000 to 70,000 clones; roughly 91% were seen once. The chain joins TRBV7-2 to TRBJ1-1; D gene ambiguous. The TCR comes from a woman younger than 35 in good health and CMV-seronegative. The sequencing sample was made of PBMCs. The CDR3 DNA reads as TGTGCCAGCAGCTTGTCTCACGGGAACACTGAAGCTTTCTTT. It encodes CASSLSHGNTEAFF.